The 7 T cell receptor beta chains presented below share a single source sample, sequenced in a study of OX40 agonist ivuxolimab in advanced cancers. TCRdb's copy holds only in-frame clones and misses some; the assay was immunoSEQ multiplex PCR. The sample has about 120,000 clones, just under 95% seen once. The sample here was CD4+ or CD8+ T cells sorted from blood, taken in a trial of the OX40 agonist ivuxolimab. The receptors were sampled from an adult with an advanced solid tumor such as melanoma, head and neck, liver or kidney cancer.

V usage is TRBV29-1 and J usage is TRBJ2-7, with D possibly being TRBD1 (5 bases). Trimming shortened V by 3 bases and J by 1 base, and 13 bases separated the two germline ends. The germline V gene has CDR1 SQVTM and CDR2 ANQGSEA. The CDR3 contains 14 residues. The CDR3 DNA sequence: TGCAGCGTTGAGCAGGGATTTCCATCCTACGAGCAGTACTTC. It specifies CSVEQGFPSYEQYF.

The gene calls are TRBV6-1 and TRBJ1-5; 7 bases match TRBD1. CDR3 size: 14 residues. J lost 1 base, V lost 7 bases, and 4 bases had no gene match. The germline V gene encodes CDR1 MNHNS and CDR2 SASEGT. CDR3 residues: CASTDRASNQPQHF. The CDR3 coding sequence is TGTGCCAGCACTGACAGGGCGAGCAATCAGCCCCAGCATTTT.

V gene TRBV6-6 combines with J gene TRBJ2-1, with D hard to call. The CDR3 is made up of 12 amino acids. CDR1 and CDR2 (germline): MNHNY, SVGAGI (reference sequence). V was cut by 2 bases and J by 9 bases, with 8 bases left in between. The CDR3 region has the DNA TGTGCCAGCAGTTACAGGTGGGGTGAGCAGTTCTTC. Translation: CASSYRWGEQFF.

The chain combines TRBV18 with TRBJ2-1; TRBD1 might be the D (5 bases). This CDR3 is 16 amino acids long. Trimming left V 0 bases short and J 9 bases short, with 18 bases between. Germline V lookup: CDR1 KGHSH, CDR2 LQKENI. In DNA, the CDR3 is TGTGCCAGCTCACCACCGATTCGGCAGGGTGTCACTGAGCAGTTCTTC. Translated, it gives CASSPPIRQGVTEQFF.

This chain joins TRBV6-5 and TRBJ1-1, with TRBD1 matching over 7 bases. V lost 5 bases to trimming and J lost 1 base; unmatched junction nucleotides: 7. CDR1 MNHEY and CDR2 SVGAGI come from the germline V gene. The CDR3 runs 15 residues. CDR3 sequence: CASSPLRTGNTEAFF. DNA of the CDR3: TGTGCCAGCAGTCCACTGAGGACAGGGAACACTGAAGCTTTCTTT.

The rearrangement uses TRBV7-9 and TRBJ2-2; weak D call: TRBD2 (6 bases). This CDR3 comprises 16 residues. Germline V lookup: CDR1 SEHNR, CDR2 FQNEAQ (reference sequence). The V and J ends lost 1 base and 2 bases respectively, with 11 bases between them. CDR3 protein: CASSLGGTFNTGELFF. DNA of the CDR3: TGTGCCAGCAGCTTAGGGGGGACTTTTAACACCGGGGAGCTGTTTTTT.

The chain couples TRBV7-9 to TRBJ1-1; D gene ambiguous. The V end lost 3 bases, the J end lost 2 bases, and 7 bases lay between the germline ends. Germline V gene sequence: CDR1 SEHNR, CDR2 FQNEAQ (reference sequence). The CDR3 has 13 residues. CDR3 bases: TGTGCCAGCAGCTTGGGCTCTAACACTGAAGCTTTCTTT. Its translation is CASSLGSNTEAFF.